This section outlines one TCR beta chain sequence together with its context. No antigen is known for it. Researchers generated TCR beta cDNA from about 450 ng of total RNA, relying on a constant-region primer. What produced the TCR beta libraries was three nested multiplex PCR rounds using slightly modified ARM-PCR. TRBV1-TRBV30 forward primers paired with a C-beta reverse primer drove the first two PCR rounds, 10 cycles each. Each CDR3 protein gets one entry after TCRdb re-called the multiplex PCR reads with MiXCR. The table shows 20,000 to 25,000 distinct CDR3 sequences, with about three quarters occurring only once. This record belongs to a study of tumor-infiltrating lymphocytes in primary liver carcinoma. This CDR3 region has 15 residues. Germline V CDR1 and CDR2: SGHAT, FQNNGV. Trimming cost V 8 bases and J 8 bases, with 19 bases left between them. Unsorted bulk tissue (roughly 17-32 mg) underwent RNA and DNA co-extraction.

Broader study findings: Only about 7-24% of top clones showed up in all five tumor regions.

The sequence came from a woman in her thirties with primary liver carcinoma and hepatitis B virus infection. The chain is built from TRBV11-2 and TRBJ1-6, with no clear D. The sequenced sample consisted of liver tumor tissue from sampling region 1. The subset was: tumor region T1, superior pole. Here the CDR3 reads CASPITQRTYSPLHF. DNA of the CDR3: TGTGCCAGCCCCATTACCCAGAGGACTTATTCACCCCTCCACTTT.